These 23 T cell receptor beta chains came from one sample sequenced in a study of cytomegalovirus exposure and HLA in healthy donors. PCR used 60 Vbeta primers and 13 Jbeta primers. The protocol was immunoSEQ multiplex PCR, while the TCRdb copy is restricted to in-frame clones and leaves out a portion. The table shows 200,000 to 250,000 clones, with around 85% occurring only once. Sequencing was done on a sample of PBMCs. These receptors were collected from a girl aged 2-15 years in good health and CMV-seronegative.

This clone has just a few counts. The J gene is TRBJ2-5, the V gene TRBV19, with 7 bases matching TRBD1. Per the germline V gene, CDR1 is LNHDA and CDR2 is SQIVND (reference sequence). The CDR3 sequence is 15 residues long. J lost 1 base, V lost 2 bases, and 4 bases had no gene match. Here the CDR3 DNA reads TGTGCCAGTAGTATACGCACAGGGGTCCAAGAGACCCAGTACTTC. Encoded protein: CASSIRTGVQETQYF. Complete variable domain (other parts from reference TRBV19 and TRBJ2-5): DGGITQSPKYLFRKEGQNVTLSCEQNLNHDAMYWYRQDPGQGLRLIYYSQIVNDFQKGDIAEGYSVSREKKESFPLTVTSAQKNPTAFYLCASSIRTGVQETQYFGPGTRLLVL.

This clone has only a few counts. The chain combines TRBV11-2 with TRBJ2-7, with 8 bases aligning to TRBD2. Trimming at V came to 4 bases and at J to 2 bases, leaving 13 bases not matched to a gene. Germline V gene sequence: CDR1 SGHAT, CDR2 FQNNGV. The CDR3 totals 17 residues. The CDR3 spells CASSSPFAGGGTYEQYF. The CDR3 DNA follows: TGTGCCAGCAGCTCTCCTTTTGCGGGGGGCGGGACCTACGAGCAGTACTTC. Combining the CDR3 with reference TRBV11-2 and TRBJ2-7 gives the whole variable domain EAGVAQSPRYKIIEKRQSVAFWCNPISGHATLYWYQQILGQGPKLLIQFQNNGVVDDSQLPKDRFSAERLKGVDSTLKIQPAKLEDSAVYLCASSSPFAGGGTYEQYFGPGTRLTVT.

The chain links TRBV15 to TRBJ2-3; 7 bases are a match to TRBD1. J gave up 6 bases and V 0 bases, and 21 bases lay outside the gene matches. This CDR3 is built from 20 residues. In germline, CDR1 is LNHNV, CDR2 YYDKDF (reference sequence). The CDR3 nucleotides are TGTGCCACCAGCAGAGAGTTACGCCGGGACAGACCAGTGCAGGAGGATACGCAGTATTTT. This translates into CATSRELRRDRPVQEDTQYF.

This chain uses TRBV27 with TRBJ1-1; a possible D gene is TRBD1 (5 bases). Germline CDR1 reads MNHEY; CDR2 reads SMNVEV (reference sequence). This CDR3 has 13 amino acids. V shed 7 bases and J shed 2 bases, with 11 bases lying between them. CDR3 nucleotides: TGTGCCAGCATGTTCGGGGGAAACACTGAAGCTTTCTTT. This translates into CASMFGGNTEAFF.

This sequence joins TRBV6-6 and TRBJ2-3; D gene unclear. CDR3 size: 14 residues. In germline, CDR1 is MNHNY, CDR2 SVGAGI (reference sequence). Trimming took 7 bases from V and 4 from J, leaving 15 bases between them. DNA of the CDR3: TGTGCCAGCAACCCACGCGGAAGACCAGATACGCAGTATTTT. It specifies CASNPRGRPDTQYF.

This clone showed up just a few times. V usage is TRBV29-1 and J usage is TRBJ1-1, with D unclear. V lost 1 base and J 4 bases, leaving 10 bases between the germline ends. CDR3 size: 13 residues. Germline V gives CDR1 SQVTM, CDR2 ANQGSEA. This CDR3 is CSVEGLEATEAFF. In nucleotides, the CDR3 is TGCAGCGTTGAAGGCTTGGAGGCCACTGAAGCTTTCTTT.

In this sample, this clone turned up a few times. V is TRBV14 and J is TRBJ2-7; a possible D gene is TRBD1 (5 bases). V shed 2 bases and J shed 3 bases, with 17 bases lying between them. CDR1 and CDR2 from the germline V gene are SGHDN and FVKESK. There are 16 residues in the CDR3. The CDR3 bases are TGTGCCAGCAGCCAACAGGGTCTCGTCAGAGACTACGAGCAGTACTTC. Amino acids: CASSQQGLVRDYEQYF.

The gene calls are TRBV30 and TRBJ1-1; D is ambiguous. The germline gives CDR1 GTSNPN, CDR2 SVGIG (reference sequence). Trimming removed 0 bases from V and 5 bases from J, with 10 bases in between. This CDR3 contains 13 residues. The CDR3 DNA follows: TGTGCCTGGAGTGTAGGTACGGGGACTGAAGCTTTCTTT. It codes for CAWSVGTGTEAFF.

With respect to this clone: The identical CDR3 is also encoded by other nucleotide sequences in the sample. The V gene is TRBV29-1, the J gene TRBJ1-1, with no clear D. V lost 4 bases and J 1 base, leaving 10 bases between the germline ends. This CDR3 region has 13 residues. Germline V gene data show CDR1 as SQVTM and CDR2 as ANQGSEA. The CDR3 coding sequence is TGCAGCGTTGGAGGGCGGCAGAACACTGAAGCTTTCTTT. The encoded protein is CSVGGRQNTEAFF.

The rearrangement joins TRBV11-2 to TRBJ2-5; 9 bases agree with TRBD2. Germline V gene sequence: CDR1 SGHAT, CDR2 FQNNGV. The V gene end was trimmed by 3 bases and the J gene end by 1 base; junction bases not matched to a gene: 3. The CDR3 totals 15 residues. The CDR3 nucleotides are TGTGCCAGCAGCTTGAGTAGCGGGGGCCAAGAGACCCAGTACTTC. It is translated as CASSLSSGGQETQYF.

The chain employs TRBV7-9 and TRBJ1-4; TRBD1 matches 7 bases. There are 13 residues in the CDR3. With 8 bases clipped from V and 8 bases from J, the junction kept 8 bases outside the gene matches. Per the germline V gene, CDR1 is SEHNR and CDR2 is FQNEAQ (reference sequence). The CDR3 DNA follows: TGTGCCAGCGGATACAGGGGTGAAGAAAAACTGTTTTTT. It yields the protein CASGYRGEEKLFF.

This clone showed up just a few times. CDR3 nucleotides: TGTGCCTGGAGTTCGCGGCAGGGAGGTTCGAGGACTGAAGCTTTCTTT. It yields the protein CAWSSRQGGSRTEAFF. V usage is TRBV30 and J usage is TRBJ1-1, with D perhaps matching TRBD1 (5 bases). The length of the CDR3 is 16 residues. CDR1 and CDR2 (germline): GTSNPN, SVGIG (reference sequence). Trimming pared 2 bases from V and 5 bases from J, leaving 21 bases between.

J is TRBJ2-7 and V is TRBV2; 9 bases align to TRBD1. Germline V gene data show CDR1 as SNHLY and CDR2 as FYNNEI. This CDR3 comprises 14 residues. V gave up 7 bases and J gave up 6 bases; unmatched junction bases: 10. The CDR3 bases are TGTGCCAGCAATCCCGGGACAGGGACTTCCGAGCAGTACTTC. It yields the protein CASNPGTGTSEQYF.

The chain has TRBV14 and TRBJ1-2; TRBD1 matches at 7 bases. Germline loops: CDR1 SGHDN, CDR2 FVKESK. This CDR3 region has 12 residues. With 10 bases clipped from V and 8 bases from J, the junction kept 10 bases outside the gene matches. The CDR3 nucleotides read TGTGCCATTCCGACAGAGGGGGCCGGCTACACCTTC. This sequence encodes CAIPTEGAGYTF.

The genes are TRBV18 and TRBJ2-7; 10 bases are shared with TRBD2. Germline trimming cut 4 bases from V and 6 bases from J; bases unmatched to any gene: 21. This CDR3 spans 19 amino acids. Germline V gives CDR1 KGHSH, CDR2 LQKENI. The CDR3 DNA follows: TGTGCCAGCTCACGGCAGGCCAGCGGGGGGGCTACGGTGATGGGCGAGCAGTACTTC. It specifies CASSRQASGGATVMGEQYF.

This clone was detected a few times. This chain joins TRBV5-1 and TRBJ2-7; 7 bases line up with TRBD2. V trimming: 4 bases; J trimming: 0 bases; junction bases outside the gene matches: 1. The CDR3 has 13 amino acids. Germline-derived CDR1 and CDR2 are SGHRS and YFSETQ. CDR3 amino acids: CASSRDYSYEQYF. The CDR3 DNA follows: TGCGCCAGCAGCCGGGACTACTCCTACGAGCAGTACTTC. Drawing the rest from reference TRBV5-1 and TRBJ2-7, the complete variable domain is KAGVTQTPRYLIKTRGQQVTLSCSPISGHRSVSWYQQTPGQGLQFLFEYFSETQRNKGNFPGRFSGRQFSNSRSEMNVSTLELGDSALYLCASSRDYSYEQYFGPGTRLTVT.

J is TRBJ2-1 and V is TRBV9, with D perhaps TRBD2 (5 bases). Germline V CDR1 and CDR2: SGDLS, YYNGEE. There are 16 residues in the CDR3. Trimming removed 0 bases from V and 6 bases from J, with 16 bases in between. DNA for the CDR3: TGTGCCAGCAGCGTAGAGGTGGGAGTGAGTTGCAATGAGCAGTTCTTC. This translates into CASSVEVGVSCNEQFF.

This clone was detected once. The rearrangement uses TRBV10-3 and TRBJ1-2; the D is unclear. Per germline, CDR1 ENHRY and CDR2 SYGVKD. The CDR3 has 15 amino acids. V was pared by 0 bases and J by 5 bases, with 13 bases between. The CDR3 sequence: CAISESQRRRYGYTF. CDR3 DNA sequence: TGTGCCATCAGTGAGTCCCAGAGGAGACGGTATGGCTACACCTTC.

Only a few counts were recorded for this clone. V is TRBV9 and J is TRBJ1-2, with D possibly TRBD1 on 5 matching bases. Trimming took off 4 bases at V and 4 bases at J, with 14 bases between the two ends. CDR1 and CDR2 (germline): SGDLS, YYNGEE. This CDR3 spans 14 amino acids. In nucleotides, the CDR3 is TGTGCCAGCAGCCCTGATGGAGGGGTCTATGGCTACACCTTC. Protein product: CASSPDGGVYGYTF.

CDR3 residues: CASSLEAERNTEAFF. The CDR3 DNA sequence: TGTGCCAGCAGCTTAGAGGCGGAAAGGAACACTGAAGCTTTCTTT. The genes are TRBV7-6 and TRBJ1-1; D gene ambiguous. Per the germline V gene, CDR1 is SGHVS and CDR2 is FNYEAQ. The CDR3 has 15 amino acids. V shed 1 base and J shed 1 base, with 10 bases lying between them.

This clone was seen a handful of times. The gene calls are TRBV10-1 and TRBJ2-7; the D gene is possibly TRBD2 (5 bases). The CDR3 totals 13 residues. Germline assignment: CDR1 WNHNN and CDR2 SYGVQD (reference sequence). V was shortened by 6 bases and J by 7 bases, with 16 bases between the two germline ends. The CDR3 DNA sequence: TGCGCCAGCAGCGAACAGACTATGGGGGAGCAGTACTTC. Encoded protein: CASSEQTMGEQYF.

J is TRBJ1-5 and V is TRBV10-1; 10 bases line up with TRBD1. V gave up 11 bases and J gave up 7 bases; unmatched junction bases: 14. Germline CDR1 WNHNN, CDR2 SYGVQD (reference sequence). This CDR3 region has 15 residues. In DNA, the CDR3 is TGCGCCGGAATGGCGGTCCGGACAGGGGGACAGCCCCAGCATTTT. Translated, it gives CAGMAVRTGGQPQHF.

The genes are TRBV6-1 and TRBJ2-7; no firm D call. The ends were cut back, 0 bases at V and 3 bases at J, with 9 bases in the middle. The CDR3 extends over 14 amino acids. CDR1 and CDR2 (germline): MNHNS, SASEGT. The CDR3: CASSEAGRFYEQYF. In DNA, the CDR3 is TGTGCCAGCAGTGAAGCAGGCAGGTTCTACGAGCAGTACTTC.